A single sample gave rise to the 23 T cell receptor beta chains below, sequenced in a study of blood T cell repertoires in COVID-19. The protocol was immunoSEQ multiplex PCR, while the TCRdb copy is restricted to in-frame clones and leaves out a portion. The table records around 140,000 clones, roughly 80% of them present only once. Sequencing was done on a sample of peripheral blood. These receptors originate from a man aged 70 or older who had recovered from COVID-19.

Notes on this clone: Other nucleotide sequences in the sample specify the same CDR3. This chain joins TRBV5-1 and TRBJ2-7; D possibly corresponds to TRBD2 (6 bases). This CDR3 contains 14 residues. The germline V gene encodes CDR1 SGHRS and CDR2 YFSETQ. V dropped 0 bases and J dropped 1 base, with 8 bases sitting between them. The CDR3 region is CASSLVGSSYEQYF. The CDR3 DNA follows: TGCGCCAGCAGCTTGGTCGGGAGTTCCTACGAGCAGTACTTC.

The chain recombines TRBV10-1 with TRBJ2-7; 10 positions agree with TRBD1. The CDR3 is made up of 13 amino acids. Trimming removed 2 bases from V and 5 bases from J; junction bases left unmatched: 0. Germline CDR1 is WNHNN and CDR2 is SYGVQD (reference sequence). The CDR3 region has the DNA TGCGCCAGCAGTGAGGGACAGGGGGACGAGCAGTACTTC. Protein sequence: CASSEGQGDEQYF.

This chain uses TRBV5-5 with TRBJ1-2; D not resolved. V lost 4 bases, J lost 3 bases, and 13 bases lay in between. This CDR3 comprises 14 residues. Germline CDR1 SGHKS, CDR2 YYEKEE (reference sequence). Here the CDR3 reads CASSPVPAYYGYTF. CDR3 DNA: TGTGCCAGCAGCCCCGTCCCCGCGTACTATGGCTACACCTTC. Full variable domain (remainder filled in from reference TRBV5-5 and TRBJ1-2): DAGVTQSPTHLIKTRGQQVTLRCSPISGHKSVSWYQQVLGQGPQFIFQYYEKEERGRGNFPDRFSARQFPNYSSELNVNALLLGDSALYLCASSPVPAYYGYTFGSGTRLTVV.

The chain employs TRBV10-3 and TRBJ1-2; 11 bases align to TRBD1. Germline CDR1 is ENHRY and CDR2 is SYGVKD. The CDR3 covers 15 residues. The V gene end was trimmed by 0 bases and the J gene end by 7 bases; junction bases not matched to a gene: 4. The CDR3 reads CAISESLDRGPGYTF. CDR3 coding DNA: TGTGCCATCAGTGAGTCACTGGACAGGGGGCCTGGCTACACCTTC.

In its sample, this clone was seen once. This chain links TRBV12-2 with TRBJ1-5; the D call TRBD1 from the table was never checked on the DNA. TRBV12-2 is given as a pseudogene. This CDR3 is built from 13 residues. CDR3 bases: TGTGCAAGTCGCTTCAGACAGGGACAGCCCCAGCATTTT. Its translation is CASRFRQGQPQHF.

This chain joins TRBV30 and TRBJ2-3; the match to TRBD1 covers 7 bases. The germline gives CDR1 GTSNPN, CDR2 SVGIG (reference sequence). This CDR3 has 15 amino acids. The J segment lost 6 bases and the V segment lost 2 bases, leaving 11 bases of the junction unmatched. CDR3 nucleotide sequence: TGTGCCTGGAGTCCTACCGGGACAGTAAGTGATACGCAGTATTTT. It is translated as CAWSPTGTVSDTQYF.

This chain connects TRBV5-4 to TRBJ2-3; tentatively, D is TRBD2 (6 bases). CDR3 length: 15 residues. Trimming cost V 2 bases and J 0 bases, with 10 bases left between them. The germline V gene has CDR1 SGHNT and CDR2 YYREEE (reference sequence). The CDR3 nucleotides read TGTGCCAGCAGCTTATTCCTAGCGAGCACAGATACGCAGTATTTT. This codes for CASSLFLASTDTQYF.

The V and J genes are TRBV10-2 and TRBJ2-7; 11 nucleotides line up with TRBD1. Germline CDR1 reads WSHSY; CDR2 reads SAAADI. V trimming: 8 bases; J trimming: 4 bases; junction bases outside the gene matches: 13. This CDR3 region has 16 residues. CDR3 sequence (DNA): TGCGCCAGCTCCTGGGTGGGACAGGGGGTCGCGTACGAGCAGTACTTC. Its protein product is CASSWVGQGVAYEQYF.

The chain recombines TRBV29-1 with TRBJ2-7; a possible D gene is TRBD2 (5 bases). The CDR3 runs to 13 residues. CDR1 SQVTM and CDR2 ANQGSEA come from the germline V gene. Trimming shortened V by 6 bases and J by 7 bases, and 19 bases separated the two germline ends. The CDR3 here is CSVDTSSTGEQYF. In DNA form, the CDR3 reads TGCAGCGTAGATACTAGTTCAACGGGAGAGCAGTACTTC.

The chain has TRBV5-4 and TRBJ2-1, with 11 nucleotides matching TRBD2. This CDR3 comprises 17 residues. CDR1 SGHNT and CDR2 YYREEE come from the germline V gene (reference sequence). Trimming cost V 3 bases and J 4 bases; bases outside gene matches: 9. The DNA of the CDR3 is TGTGCCAGCAGCTCCCTTACTAGCGGGAGTTCGTACAATGAGCAGTTCTTC. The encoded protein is CASSSLTSGSSYNEQFF. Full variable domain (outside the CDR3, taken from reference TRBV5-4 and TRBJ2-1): ETGVTQSPTHLIKTRGQQVTLRCSSQSGHNTVSWYQQALGQGPQFIFQYYREEENGRGNFPPRFSGLQFPNYSSELNVNALELDDSALYLCASSSLTSGSSYNEQFFGPGTRLTVL.

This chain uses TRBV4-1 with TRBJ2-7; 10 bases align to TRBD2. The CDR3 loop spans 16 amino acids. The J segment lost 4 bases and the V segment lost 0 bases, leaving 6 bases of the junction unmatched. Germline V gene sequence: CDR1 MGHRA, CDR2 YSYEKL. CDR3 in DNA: TGCGCCAGCAGCCAAGATATGCTAGCGGGAGCGTACGAGCAGTACTTC. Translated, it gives CASSQDMLAGAYEQYF.

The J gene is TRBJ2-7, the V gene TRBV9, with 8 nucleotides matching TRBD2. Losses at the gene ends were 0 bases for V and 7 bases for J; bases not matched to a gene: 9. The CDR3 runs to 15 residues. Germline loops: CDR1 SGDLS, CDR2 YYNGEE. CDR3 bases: TGTGCCAGCAGCGTAGGTAGCGGGAAAAGCGGGGAGCAGTACTTC. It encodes CASSVGSGKSGEQYF. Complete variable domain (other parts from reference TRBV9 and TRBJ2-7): DSGVTQTPKHLITATGQRVTLRCSPRSGDLSVYWYQQSLDQGLQFLIQYYNGEERAKGNILERFSAQQFPDLHSELNLSSLELGDSALYFCASSVGSGKSGEQYFGPGTRLTVT.

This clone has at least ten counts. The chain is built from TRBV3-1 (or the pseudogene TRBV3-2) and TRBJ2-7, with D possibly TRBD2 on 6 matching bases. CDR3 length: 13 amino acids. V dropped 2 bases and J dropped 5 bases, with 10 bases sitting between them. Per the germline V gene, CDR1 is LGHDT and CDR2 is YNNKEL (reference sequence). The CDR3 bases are TGTGCCAGCAGCCAAAACGGGGAGGACGAGCAGTACTTC. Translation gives CASSQNGEDEQYF.

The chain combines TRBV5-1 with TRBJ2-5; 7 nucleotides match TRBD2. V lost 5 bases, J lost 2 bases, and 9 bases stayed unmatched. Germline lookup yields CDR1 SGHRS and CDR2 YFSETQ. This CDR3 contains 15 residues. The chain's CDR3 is CASRPNGGSQETQYF. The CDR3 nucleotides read TGCGCCAGCAGGCCCAACGGGGGGAGTCAAGAGACCCAGTACTTC.

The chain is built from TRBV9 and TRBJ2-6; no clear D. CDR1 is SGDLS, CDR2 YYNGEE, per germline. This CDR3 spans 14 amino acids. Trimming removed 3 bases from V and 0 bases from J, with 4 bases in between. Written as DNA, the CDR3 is TGTGCCAGCAGCGGTAGCTCTGGGGCCAACGTCCTGACTTTC. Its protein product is CASSGSSGANVLTF.

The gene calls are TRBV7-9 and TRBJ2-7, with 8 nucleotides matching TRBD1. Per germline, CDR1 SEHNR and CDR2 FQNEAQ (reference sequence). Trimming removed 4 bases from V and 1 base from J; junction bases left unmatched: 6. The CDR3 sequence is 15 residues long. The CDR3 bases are TGTGCCAGCAGCTCTCACCGGGACAGGTCCTACGAGCAGTACTTC. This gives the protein CASSSHRDRSYEQYF.

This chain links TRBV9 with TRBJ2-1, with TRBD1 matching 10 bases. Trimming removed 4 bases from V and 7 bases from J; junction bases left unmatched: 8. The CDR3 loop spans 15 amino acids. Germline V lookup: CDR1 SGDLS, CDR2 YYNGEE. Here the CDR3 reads CASSFRDRGANEQFF. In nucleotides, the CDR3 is TGTGCCAGCAGCTTCCGGGACAGGGGCGCAAATGAGCAGTTCTTC.

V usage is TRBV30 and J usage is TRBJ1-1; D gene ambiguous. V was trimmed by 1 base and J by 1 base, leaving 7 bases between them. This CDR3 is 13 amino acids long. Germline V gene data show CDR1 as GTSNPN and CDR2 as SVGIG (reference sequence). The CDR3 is CAWSDLGNTEAFF. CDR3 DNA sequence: TGTGCCTGGAGTGATCTCGGGAACACTGAAGCTTTCTTT.

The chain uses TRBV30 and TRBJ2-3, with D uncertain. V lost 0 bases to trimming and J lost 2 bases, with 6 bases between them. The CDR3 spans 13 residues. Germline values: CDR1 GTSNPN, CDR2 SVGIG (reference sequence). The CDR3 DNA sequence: TGTGCCTGGAGTGTACGGGTCACAGATACGCAGTATTTT. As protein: CAWSVRVTDTQYF.

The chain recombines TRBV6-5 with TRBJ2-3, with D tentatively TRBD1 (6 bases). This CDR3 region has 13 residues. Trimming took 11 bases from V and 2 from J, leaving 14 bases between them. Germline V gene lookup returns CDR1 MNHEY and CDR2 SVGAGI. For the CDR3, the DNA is TGTGCCGCCGGTCAGGGGTTCACAGATACGCAGTATTTT. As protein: CAAGQGFTDTQYF.

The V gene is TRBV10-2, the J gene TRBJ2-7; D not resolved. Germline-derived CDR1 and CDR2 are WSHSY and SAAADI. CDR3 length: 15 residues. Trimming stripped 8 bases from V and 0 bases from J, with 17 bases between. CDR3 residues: CASSTTPSFSYEQYF. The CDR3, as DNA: TGCGCCAGCTCGACAACCCCTTCGTTCTCCTACGAGCAGTACTTC.

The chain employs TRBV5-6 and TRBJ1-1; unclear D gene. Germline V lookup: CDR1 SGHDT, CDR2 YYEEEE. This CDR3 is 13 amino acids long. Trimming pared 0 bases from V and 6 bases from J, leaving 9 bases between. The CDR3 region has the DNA TGTGCCAGCAGCTTGGACAAGAGCGCTGAAGCTTTCTTT. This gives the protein CASSLDKSAEAFF. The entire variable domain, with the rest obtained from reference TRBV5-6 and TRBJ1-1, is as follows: DAGVTQSPTHLIKTRGQQVTLRCSPKSGHDTVSWYQQALGQGPQFIFQYYEEEERQRGNFPDRFSGHQFPNYSSELNVNALLLGDSALYLCASSLDKSAEAFFGQGTRLTVV.

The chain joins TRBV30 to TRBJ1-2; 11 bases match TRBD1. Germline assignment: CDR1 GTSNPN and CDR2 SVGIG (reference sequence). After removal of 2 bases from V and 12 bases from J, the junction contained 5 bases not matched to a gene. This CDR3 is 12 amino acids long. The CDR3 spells CAWSPDRGQNTF. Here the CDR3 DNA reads TGTGCCTGGAGTCCGGACAGGGGGCAGAACACCTTC.